Given below is one T cell receptor beta chain in context. A much larger clone differs by one base, so this may be a read error. The CDR3 covers 14 residues. Germline assignment: CDR1 MNHNS and CDR2 SASEGT. This sample was taken from a study of CD8+CD57+ T cells in acquired aplastic anemia. Background on the study: DNA recovered from sorted CD4+ and CD8+ cells had a mean of about 3 ug.

An expansion of CD8+CD57+ cells by flow cytometry had been shown in patients chosen for sequencing. The TCR beta profiling, which covered VDJ combination and CDR3 sequence, was carried out using genomic DNA as the template. TCRdb re-analysed the reads in MiXCR, keeping a single row per CDR3 protein. The sample shows 120,000 or so distinct CDR3 sequences, 30% to 45% of them seen only once. The specimen sequenced was sorted CD4+, CD8+, or CD8+CD57+ T cells (not recorded which) from PBMCs. This clonotype was sampled from a human donor with aplastic anemia. This chain joins TRBV6-1 and TRBJ1-5; D is undetermined. CDR3 sequence (DNA): TGTACCAGCAGCCCCTGGGGTGGCAATCAGCCCCAGCATTTT. This codes for CTSSPWGGNQPQHF.